This T cell receptor (beta chain) was captured in a study of identifying expanded T cells in peripheral blood. Collection occurred without any documented infections or immune events in donors. The ends were cut back, 5 bases at V and 6 bases at J, with 9 bases in the middle. CDR1 and CDR2 from the germline V gene are SEHNR and FQNEAQ (reference sequence). CDR3 length equals 12 residues. With respect to this clone: The antigen is unknown.

Sequencing used immunoSEQ multiplex PCR; TCRdb keeps in-frame clones, though not all of them. The sample yields 95,000 or so clones, approximately 83% seen once. Study results and limitations: Variance in clone template counts between roughly two-week samples significantly increased with total template count across all healthy donors. Differentially abundant clones: around 1.1 between replicates, 16.4 at about two weeks, 19 to 20 at four.

The sample comprised blood. The sequence came from a person aged 18 to 75 in good health. The chain uses TRBV7-9 and TRBJ2-3; D gene uncertain. CDR3 protein: CASSPGGDTQYF. In DNA, the CDR3 is TGTGCCAGCAGCCCAGGTGGGGATACGCAGTATTTT.